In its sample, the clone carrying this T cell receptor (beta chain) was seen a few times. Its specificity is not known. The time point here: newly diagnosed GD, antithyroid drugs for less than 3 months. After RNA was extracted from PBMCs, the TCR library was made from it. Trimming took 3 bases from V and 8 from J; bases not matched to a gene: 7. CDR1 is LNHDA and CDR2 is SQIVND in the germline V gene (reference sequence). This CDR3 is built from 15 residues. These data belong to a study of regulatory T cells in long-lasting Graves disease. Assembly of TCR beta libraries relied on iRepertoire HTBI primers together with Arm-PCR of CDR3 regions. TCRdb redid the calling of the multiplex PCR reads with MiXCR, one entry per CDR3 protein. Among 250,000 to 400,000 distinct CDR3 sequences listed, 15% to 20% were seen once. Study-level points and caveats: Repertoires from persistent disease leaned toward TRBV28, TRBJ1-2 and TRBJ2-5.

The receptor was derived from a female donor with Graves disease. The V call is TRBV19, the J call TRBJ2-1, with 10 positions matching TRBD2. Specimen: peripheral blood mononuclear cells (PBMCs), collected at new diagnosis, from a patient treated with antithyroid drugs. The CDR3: CASSMGLAGEDEQFF. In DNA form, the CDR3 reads TGTGCCAGTAGTATGGGTCTAGCGGGAGAGGATGAGCAGTTCTTC.